This is a list of T cell receptor beta chains from one sample in a study of cytomegalovirus exposure and HLA in healthy donors. Method: immunoSEQ multiplex PCR; TCRdb's copy keeps in-frame clones and lacks some. The sample includes over 200,000 clones, approximately 87% of them seen just once. The material sequenced was PBMCs. Receptor source: a human donor in good health. The CDR3 runs from the conserved cysteine through the conserved F or W. D genes are given only for firm matches. A clone size is listed for some rows: how often the clone was seen (once, few, many), or a class if it is expanded.

v_call	clone_size	d_call	j_call	cdr3_nt	cdr3_aa
TRBV27	.	TRBD2	TRBJ2-1	TGTGCCAGCAGTTTTTCCGGGACTAGCGGGTTGCAGTTCTTC	CASSFSGTSGLQFF
TRBV5-5	.	.	TRBJ2-1	TGTGCCAGCAGCTTGTTCAGGGGAGCGGACAATGAGCAGTTCTTC	CASSLFRGADNEQFF
TRBV5-1	.	.	TRBJ2-1	TGCGCCAGCAGCCGGCAGGATGAGCAGTTCTTC	CASSRQDEQFF
TRBV11-1	.	.	TRBJ2-2	TGTGCCAGCAGCTTAGGAGGGGGAAACACCGGGGAGCTGTTTTTT	CASSLGGGNTGELFF
TRBV19	once	.	TRBJ2-1	TGTGCCAGTAGTATGACGGGAGTCGGTAGGAATGAGCAGTTCTTC	CASSMTGVGRNEQFF
TRBV4-3	.	TRBD2	TRBJ2-3	TGCGCCAGCAGCCAAGATCCAGCGGGAGGGACCACAGATACGCAGTATTTT	CASSQDPAGGTTDTQYF
TRBV6-5	.	TRBD2	TRBJ2-7	TGTGCCAGCAGTTACTCTTATAGCGGGACCGAATACGAGCAGTACTTC	CASSYSYSGTEYEQYF
TRBV28	.	TRBD2	TRBJ2-3	TGTGCCAGCAGTTTAGCTAGCGGGAGGGCCGCTTCCCAGAATACGCAGTATTTT	CASSLASGRAASQNTQYF
TRBV18	.	.	TRBJ1-1	TGTGCCAGCTCACCACTAGCCGCGAACACTGAAGCTTTCTTT	CASSPLAANTEAFF
TRBV29-1	.	.	TRBJ2-1	TGCAGCTCCTCAGCAAACAGGGAGCAGTTCTTC	CSSSANREQFF
TRBV4-1	.	.	TRBJ2-5	TGCGCCAGCAGCCAAGCAAAACAGGGCTGGGAGACCCAGTACTTC	CASSQAKQGWETQYF
TRBV6-5	few	.	TRBJ2-7	TGTGCCAGCAGTTACGGGCTAGCTGATACCTACGAGCAGTACTTC	CASSYGLADTYEQYF
TRBV9	.	TRBD1	TRBJ2-5	TGTGCCAGCAGCGTTCGGGACAGGGAGACCCAGTACTTC	CASSVRDRETQYF
TRBV5-4	.	.	TRBJ2-2	TGTGCCAGCAGCCGGGACTGGAGCACCGGGGAGCTGTTTTTT	CASSRDWSTGELFF
TRBV7-2	.	TRBD1	TRBJ1-2	TGTGCCAGCAGCCTCACCGGGACAGGGAACTATGGCTACACCTTC	CASSLTGTGNYGYTF
TRBV7-9	.	.	TRBJ2-1	TGTGCCAGCAGCTCTAGAGGGACAAACTCCTACAATGAGCAGTTCTTC	CASSSRGTNSYNEQFF
TRBV7-8	.	TRBD2	TRBJ2-1	TGTGCCAGCAGTCCAGAGGAGACTAGCGCATACAATGAGCAGTTCTTC	CASSPEETSAYNEQFF
TRBV19	.	TRBD1	TRBJ1-5	TGTGCCTCTTTTGGGCAGGGGGGTTTTAGCAATCAGCCCCAGCATTTT	CASFGQGGFSNQPQHF
TRBV19	once	TRBD2	TRBJ2-7	TGTGCCAGTAGTACCCTAGGGGAGGGAACCTACGAGCAGTACTTC	CASSTLGEGTYEQYF
TRBV9	.	.	TRBJ2-7	TGTGCCAGCAGCGTAGGTTCAGGGCGGTACGAGCAGTACTTC	CASSVGSGRYEQYF
TRBV18	.	TRBD2	TRBJ2-5	TGTGCCAGCTCACCAAGGAAGCAGACTAGCGGGAGGGTCGGGGAGACCCAGTACTTC	CASSPRKQTSGRVGETQYF
TRBV5-1	.	.	TRBJ2-5	TGCGCCAGCAGCCTCGGGACTTACCAAGAGACCCAGTACTTC	CASSLGTYQETQYF
TRBV7-2	once	TRBD1	TRBJ2-7	TGTGCCAGCAGCTTAACAGGGGGCGAGCAGTACTTC	CASSLTGGEQYF
TRBV6-6	.	TRBD1	TRBJ1-5	TGTGCCAGCAGTTGGAAACAGGGGGGGGACGGTCAGCCCCAGCATTTT	CASSWKQGGDGQPQHF
TRBV7-3	.	.	TRBJ2-2	TGTGCCAGCAGCTTAAGCTTTACAGGGAACACCGGGGAGCTGTTTTTT	CASSLSFTGNTGELFF
TRBV2	.	TRBD2	TRBJ2-1	TGTGCCAGCAGGAGTGTGGGACTAGCCGATGAGCAGTTCTTC	CASRSVGLADEQFF
TRBV18	.	TRBD1	TRBJ2-2	TGTGCCAGCTCATTGATGACAGGGGGTGACACCGGGGAGCTGTTTTTT	CASSLMTGGDTGELFF
TRBV27	.	.	TRBJ1-5	TGTGCCAGCAGTTATATCAATCAGCCCCAGCATTTT	CASSYINQPQHF
TRBV4-3	.	.	TRBJ2-3	TGCGCCAGCAGCCAATCAAGACAGAGCACAGATACGCAGTATTTT	CASSQSRQSTDTQYF
TRBV19	once	TRBD2	TRBJ2-1	TGTGCCAGTAATGCGGGGGCCTACAATGAGCAGTTCTTC	CASNAGAYNEQFF
TRBV28	once	.	TRBJ1-2	TGTGCCAGCAGTCCTGGACAGAGTGGAGGCTACACCTTC	CASSPGQSGGYTF
TRBV6-5	.	.	TRBJ2-3	TGTGCCAGCAGATCGGACAACACAGATACGCAGTATTTT	CASRSDNTDTQYF
TRBV19	.	.	TRBJ1-5	TGTGCCAGTAGTAGAGGCGTTAATCAGCCCCAGCATTTT	CASSRGVNQPQHF
TRBV11-2	.	TRBD2	TRBJ2-3	TGTGCCAGCAGCCCCCGACTAGCGGGGAGCACAGATACGCAGTATTTT	CASSPRLAGSTDTQYF
TRBV6-6	.	TRBD1	TRBJ2-3	TGTGCCAGCAGTAGAACAGGGGGCGGTTACCCAGATACGCAGTATTTT	CASSRTGGGYPDTQYF